This section outlines one T cell receptor beta chain sequence together with its context. The target antigen is unknown. The sample belongs to a study of T cells expressing NK-cell markers. Germline V gene data show CDR1 as LNHDA and CDR2 as SQIVND (reference sequence). The CDR3 loop spans 15 amino acids. Template switching by 5'RACE with UMIs generated the TCR beta cDNA. TCRdb re-called the 5' RACE reads and shows each CDR3 protein once, DNA omitted. The table for this sample gives roughly 390,000 distinct CDR3 sequences. Whole-study results and caveats: The dominant NKG2C+ clonotypes represented roughly 1.0-7.5% of CD8+ T cells in six donors.

The sequence derives from a man between 18 and 69 years old in good health. This chain joins TRBV19 and TRBJ1-3; there is no DNA to check the TCRdb D call of TRBD1. Sequencing used blood T cells: a sorted CD56 or NKG2C T cell subset, CD4+ or CD8+ T cells, or bulk PBMC T cells (not recorded which). The CDR3 loop reads CASSSTGGGGNTIYF.